These T cell receptor beta chains were read from a single sample in a study of cytomegalovirus exposure and HLA in healthy donors. Assay: immunoSEQ multiplex PCR; the TCRdb copy retains only in-frame clones and omits some. The data hold about 160,000 clones, with around 78% observed a single time. The sequenced sample was PBMCs. The receptors were gathered from a woman between 35 and 50 years old in good health and CMV-seronegative. Both conserved end residues are part of each CDR3. Fields, in order: D gene, CDR3 length, J gene, clone size, V gene, CDR3 protein, CDR3 DNA. A D gene is named only where the DNA matches it firmly. Clone size appears in some rows only: once, few, many, or a class for an expanded clone.

>-|15|TRBJ2-3|-|TRBV5-1
CASSLRGKGTDTQYF
TGCGCCAGCAGCTTGCGGGGGAAAGGCACAGATACGCAGTATTTT
>TRBD1|17|TRBJ2-7|-|TRBV13
CASSLGAAWGTGYEQYF
TGTGCCAGCAGCTTAGGGGCTGCGTGGGGGACAGGGTACGAGCAGTACTTC
>-|13|TRBJ1-2|few|TRBV7-9
CASSLDRGYGYTF
TGTGCCAGCAGCTTAGATAGGGGATATGGCTACACCTTC
>TRBD1|15|TRBJ2-1|-|TRBV7-8
CASSLVGTGYNEQFF
TGTGCCAGCAGCTTAGTTGGGACAGGTTACAATGAGCAGTTCTTC
>TRBD2|15|TRBJ2-5|-|TRBV4-2
CASSPRTQREETQYF
TGTGCCAGCAGCCCTAGGACTCAGCGGGAGGAGACCCAGTACTTC
>-|17|TRBJ1-2|-|TRBV14
CASSQGIVGTFNYGYTF
TGTGCCAGCAGCCAAGGAATCGTCGGTACCTTTAACTATGGCTACACCTTC
>-|14|TRBJ1-2|-|TRBV5-5
CASSQIAGLGGYTF
TGTGCCAGCAGCCAAATTGCAGGGCTGGGTGGCTACACCTTC
>-|15|TRBJ2-3|-|TRBV4-1
CASSQAGTFTDTQYF
TGCGCCAGCAGCCAAGCAGGGACATTCACAGATACGCAGTATTTT
>-|14|TRBJ1-6|-|TRBV7-9
CASSFSQTNSPLHF
TGTGCCAGCAGCTTTTCACAGACTAATTCACCCCTCCACTTT
>TRBD1|15|TRBJ1-1|-|TRBV7-2
CASSLYGQGAIKAFF
TGTGCCAGCAGCTTATACGGCCAGGGGGCGATAAAAGCTTTCTTT
>-|15|TRBJ1-1|-|TRBV18
CASSPKFTGNTEAFF
TGTGCCAGCTCACCAAAGTTTACAGGGAACACTGAAGCTTTCTTT
>-|16|TRBJ2-6|-|TRBV14
CASSQDRSSGANVLTF
TGTGCCAGCAGCCAAGATCGCAGCTCTGGGGCCAACGTCCTGACTTTC
>TRBD1|13|TRBJ1-2|-|TRBV11-2
CASSSYRGYGYTF
TGTGCCAGCAGCTCTTACAGGGGATATGGCTACACCTTC
>-|15|TRBJ1-2|-|TRBV6-1
CASSGAGRSDYGYTF
TGTGCCAGCAGTGGAGCGGGGCGTAGTGACTATGGCTACACCTTC
>TRBD2|14|TRBJ2-3|-|TRBV5-4
CASRSGGATDTQYF
TGTGCCAGCAGGAGCGGGGGGGCCACAGATACGCAGTATTTT
>-|14|TRBJ2-7|-|TRBV11-2
CASSLVSGPYEQYF
TGTGCCAGCAGCTTAGTAAGCGGCCCCTACGAGCAGTACTTC
>TRBD2|17|TRBJ2-1|-|TRBV7-3
CASSRQGLAGGGNEQFF
TGTGCCAGCAGCCGCCAGGGATTAGCGGGGGGTGGAAATGAGCAGTTCTTC
>TRBD2|13|TRBJ2-1|-|TRBV18
CASSSGGYNEQFF
TGTGCCAGCTCAAGCGGGGGTTACAATGAGCAGTTCTTC
>-|16|TRBJ2-1|-|TRBV7-9
CASNFNTPTGYNEQFF
TGTGCCAGCAACTTCAACACACCAACGGGGTACAATGAGCAGTTCTTC
>-|11|TRBJ2-2|-|TRBV6-4
CASSKSGELFF
TGTGCCAGCTCCAAATCCGGGGAGCTGTTTTTT
>TRBD1|15|TRBJ2-1|-|TRBV2
CASSRQGLSGSEQFF
TGTGCCAGCAGTAGACAGGGGTTATCCGGCAGTGAGCAGTTCTTC
>-|15|TRBJ1-2|few|TRBV29-1
CSVEDGVGANYGYTF
TGCAGCGTTGAAGATGGTGTCGGAGCTAACTATGGCTACACCTTC
>TRBD2|16|TRBJ2-2|-|TRBV10-2
CASSQSGGAALGELFF
TGCGCCAGCAGTCAGAGCGGGGGGGCGGCATTAGGGGAGCTGTTTTTT
>-|14|TRBJ1-6|-|TRBV9
CASSSNRTNFPLHF
TGTGCCAGCAGCTCAAACAGGACGAACTTCCCCCTCCACTTT
>-|13|TRBJ1-1|-|TRBV9
CASSVFGGTEAFF
TGTGCCAGCAGCGTCTTCGGGGGGACTGAAGCTTTCTTT
>-|15|TRBJ1-4|-|TRBV6-5
CASSFRGPSNEKLFF
TGTGCCAGCAGTTTCAGGGGACCATCTAATGAAAAACTGTTTTTT
>-|14|TRBJ2-3|-|TRBV19
CASSIQGGTDTQYF
TGTGCCAGTAGCATACAGGGTGGCACAGATACGCAGTATTTT
>-|16|TRBJ1-1|few|TRBV6-5
CASSYSLGAMNTEAFF
TGTGCCAGCAGTTACTCATTGGGGGCCATGAACACTGAAGCTTTCTTT
>TRBD1|14|TRBJ2-7|once|TRBV2
CASRGQGYSYEQYF
TGTGCCAGCAGGGGACAGGGATACTCCTACGAGCAGTACTTC
>-|14|TRBJ1-3|-|TRBV29-1
CSASGRVGGNTIYF
TGCAGCGCCTCAGGCAGGGTAGGAGGAAACACCATATATTTT
>-|12|TRBJ2-7|-|TRBV6-6
CASSYSTGEQYF
TGTGCCAGCAGTTACTCAACGGGAGAGCAGTACTTC
>-|14|TRBJ2-3|-|TRBV18
CASTLDTGEDTQYF
TGTGCCAGCACCCTGGACACCGGCGAAGATACGCAGTATTTT
>-|14|TRBJ2-7|-|TRBV6-6
CASSAVGQRYEQYF
TGTGCCAGCAGTGCCGTGGGACAAAGGTACGAGCAGTACTTC